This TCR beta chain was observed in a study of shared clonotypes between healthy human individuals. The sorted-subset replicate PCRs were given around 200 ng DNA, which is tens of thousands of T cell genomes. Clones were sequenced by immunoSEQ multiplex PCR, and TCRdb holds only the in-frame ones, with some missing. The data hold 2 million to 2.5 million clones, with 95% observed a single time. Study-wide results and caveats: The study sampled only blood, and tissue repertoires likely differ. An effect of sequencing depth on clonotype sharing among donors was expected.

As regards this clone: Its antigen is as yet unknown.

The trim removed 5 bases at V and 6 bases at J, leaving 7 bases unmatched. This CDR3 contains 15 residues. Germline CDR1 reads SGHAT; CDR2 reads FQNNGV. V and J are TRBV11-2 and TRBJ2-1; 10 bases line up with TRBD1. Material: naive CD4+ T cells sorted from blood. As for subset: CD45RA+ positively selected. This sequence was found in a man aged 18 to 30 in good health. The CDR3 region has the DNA TGTGCCAGCAGCGTCGGGACAGGGGTTACCAATGAGCAGTTCTTC. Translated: CASSVGTGVTNEQFF.